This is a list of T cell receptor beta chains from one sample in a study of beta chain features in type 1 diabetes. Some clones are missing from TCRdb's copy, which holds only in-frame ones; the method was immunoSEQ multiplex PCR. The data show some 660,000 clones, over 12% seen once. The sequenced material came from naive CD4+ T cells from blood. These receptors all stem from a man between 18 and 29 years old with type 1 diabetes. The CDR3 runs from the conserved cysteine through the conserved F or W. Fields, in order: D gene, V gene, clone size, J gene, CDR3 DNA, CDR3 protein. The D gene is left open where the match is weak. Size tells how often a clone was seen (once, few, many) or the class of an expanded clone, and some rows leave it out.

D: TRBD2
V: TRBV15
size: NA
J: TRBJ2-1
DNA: TGTGCCACCAGCAGAGGGGAGGGACCCACCTCAGAGGAGCAGTTCTTC
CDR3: CATSRGEGPTSEEQFF

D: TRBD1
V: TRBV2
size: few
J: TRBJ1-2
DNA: TGTGCCAGCACTGGTTCAGGGGGTGGCTACACCTTC
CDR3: CASTGSGGGYTF

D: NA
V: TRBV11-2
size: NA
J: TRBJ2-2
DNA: TGTGCCAGCAGAAGGCCCAGCCGGGGAACCGGGGAGCTGTTTTTT
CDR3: CASRRPSRGTGELFF

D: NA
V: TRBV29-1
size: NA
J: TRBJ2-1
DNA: TGCAGCGTTGAGGTCAGTAGTCAGGGATTCAATGAGCAGTTCTTC
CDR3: CSVEVSSQGFNEQFF

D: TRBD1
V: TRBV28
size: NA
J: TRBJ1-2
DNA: TGTGCCAGCAGCCCGGGACAGGGGGCGAGAGGCTACACCTTC
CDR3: CASSPGQGARGYTF

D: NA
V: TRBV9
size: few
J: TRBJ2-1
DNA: TGTGCCAGCAGCGTAGCTATGGGCTGGAGGGACCAAAAGAACAATGAGCAGTTCTTC
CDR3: CASSVAMGWRDQKNNEQFF

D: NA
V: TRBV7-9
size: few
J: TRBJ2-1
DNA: TGTGCCAGCACTCGAGTGGCTGAGCAGTTCTTC
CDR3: CASTRVAEQFF

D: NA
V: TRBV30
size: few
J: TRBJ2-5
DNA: TGTGCCTGTTCAGGGCCGTCCCAAGAGACCCAGTACTTC
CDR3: CACSGPSQETQYF

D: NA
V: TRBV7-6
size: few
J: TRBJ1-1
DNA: TGTGCCAGCAGCTTAGGCTGGAGCCCGAACACTGAAGCTTTCTTT
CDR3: CASSLGWSPNTEAFF

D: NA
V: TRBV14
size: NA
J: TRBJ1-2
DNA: TGTGCCAGCAGCCAAGCGGCGACCTACAGCTATGGCTACACCTTC
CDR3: CASSQAATYSYGYTF

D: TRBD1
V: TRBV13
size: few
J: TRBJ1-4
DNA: TGTGCCAGCAGCTCCCTCCCCCGAGGGGGCGATAATGAAAAACTGTTTTTT
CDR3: CASSSLPRGGDNEKLFF

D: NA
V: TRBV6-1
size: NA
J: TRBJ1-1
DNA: TGTGCCAGCACTCCTACATTGGTCGGTTTCTTT
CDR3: CASTPTLVGFF

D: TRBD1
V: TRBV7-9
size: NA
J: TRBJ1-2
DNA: TGTGCCAGCAGCTTTCCGGGACAGGGTACCTATGGCTACACCTTC
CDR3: CASSFPGQGTYGYTF

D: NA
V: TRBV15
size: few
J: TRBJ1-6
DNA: TGTGCCACCAGCAGAGATATGCCGGGGGTCGAAGCACCCCTCCACTTT
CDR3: CATSRDMPGVEAPLHF

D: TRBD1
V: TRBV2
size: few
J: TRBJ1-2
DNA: TGTGCCAGCAGTGAAGTAACAGGGGTGTATGGCTACACCTTC
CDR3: CASSEVTGVYGYTF

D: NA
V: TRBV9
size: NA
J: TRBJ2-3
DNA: TGTGCCAGCAGCGTAGACGGCATGAGCACAGATACGCAGTATTTT
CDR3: CASSVDGMSTDTQYF

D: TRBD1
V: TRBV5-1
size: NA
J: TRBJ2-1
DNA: TGCGCCAGCAGCTTGGAGGGACAGGATTACAATGAGCAGTTCTTC
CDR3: CASSLEGQDYNEQFF

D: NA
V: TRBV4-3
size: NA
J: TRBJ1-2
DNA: TGCGCCAGCAGCCAAGATAACACAGGCCGTCTTGGCTACACCTTC
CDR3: CASSQDNTGRLGYTF

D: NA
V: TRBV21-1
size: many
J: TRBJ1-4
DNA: TGTGCCAGCAGCACCAGGGGGATTTTT
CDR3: CASSTRGIF

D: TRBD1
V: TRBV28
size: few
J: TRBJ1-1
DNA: TGTGCCAGCAGTGTACACTCGGGACAGCTTGAAGCTTTCTTT
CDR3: CASSVHSGQLEAFF

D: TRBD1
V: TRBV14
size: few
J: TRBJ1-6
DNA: TGTGCCAGCAGCCAAGTCACCGGGACAGGGGAGGTTTCACCCCTCCACTTT
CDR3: CASSQVTGTGEVSPLHF

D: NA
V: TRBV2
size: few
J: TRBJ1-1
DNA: TGTGCCAGCAGTGAACGGGGCTTCAACACTGAAGCTTTCTTT
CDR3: CASSERGFNTEAFF

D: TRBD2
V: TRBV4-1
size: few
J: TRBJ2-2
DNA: TGCGCCAGCAGCCAGTACAGCGGGATTGACGGGGAGCTGTTTTTT
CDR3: CASSQYSGIDGELFF

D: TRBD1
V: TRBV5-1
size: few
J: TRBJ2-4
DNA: TGCGCCAGCAGCTTGGAGGGGGCGAGTGCCATTCAGTACTTC
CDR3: CASSLEGASAIQYF

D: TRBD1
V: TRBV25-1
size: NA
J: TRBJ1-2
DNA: TGTGCCAGCAGGGGACGGACAGGGGGCTATGGCTACACCTTC
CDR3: CASRGRTGGYGYTF

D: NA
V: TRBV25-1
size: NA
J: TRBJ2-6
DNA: TGTGCCAGCAGTGCGAAATACTCTGGGGCCAACGTCCTGACTTTC
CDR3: CASSAKYSGANVLTF

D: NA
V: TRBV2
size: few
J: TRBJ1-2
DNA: TGTGCCAGCAGTGAATTGGGGGCGAGCTACACCTTC
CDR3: CASSELGASYTF

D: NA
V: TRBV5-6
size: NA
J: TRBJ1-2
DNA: TGTGCCAGCAGCCAGCCCTACACTGGGGGCTATGGCTACACCTTC
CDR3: CASSQPYTGGYGYTF

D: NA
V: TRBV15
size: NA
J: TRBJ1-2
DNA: TGTGCCACCAGCAGCACGACAGAACGCTATGGCTACACCTTC
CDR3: CATSSTTERYGYTF

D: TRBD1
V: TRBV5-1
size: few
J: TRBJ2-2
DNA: TGCGCCAGCAGCTTGGGACAGGGGACCGGGGAGCTGTTTTTT
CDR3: CASSLGQGTGELFF

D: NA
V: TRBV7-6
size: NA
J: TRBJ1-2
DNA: TGTGCCAGCAGCTTAGTGGATAGTGCTAACTATGGCTACACCTTC
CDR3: CASSLVDSANYGYTF

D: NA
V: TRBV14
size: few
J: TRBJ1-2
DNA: TGTGCCAGCAGCCAAGATCGTATCCCAGCCCCGGATGGCTACACCTTC
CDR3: CASSQDRIPAPDGYTF

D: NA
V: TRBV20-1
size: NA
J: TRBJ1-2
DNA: TGCAGTGCTTCGGGCCCAGAAGGCTACACCTTC
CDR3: CSASGPEGYTF